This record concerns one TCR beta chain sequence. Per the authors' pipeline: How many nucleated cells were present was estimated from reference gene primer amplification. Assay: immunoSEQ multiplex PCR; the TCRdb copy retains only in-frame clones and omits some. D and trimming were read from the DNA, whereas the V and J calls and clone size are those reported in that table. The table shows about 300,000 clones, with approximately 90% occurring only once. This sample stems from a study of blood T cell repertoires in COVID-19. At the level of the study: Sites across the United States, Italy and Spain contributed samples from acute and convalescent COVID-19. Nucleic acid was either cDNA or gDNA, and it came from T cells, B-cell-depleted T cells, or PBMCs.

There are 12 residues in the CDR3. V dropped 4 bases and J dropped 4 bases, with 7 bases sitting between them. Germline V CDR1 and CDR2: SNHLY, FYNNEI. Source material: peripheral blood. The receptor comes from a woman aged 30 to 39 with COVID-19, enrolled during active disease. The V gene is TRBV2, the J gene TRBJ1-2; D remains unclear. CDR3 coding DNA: TGTGCCAGCAGTGCAGATATCTATGGCTACACCTTC. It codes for CASSADIYGYTF.